The clone carrying this T cell receptor beta chain was seen more than once but under ten times. Its antigen is still unknown. These data come from a study of blood T cells in healthy people across ages. Study as a whole: When template switching was applied, about one barcoded beta molecule was captured per two T cells. General study findings and limits: It was held that the diversity estimates obtained from one million T cells were underestimates.

This CDR3 is built from 14 residues. Germline V CDR1 and CDR2: LGHDT, YNNKEL (reference sequence). A J-beta primer mix and a sample-barcoded 5' primer were used in a second PCR of about 6 to 12 cycles. TCRdb re-called the 5' RACE reads through MiXCR, storing one row per CDR3 protein. The table lists 450,000 to 600,000 distinct CDR3 sequences, approximately 26% of them singletons, with 3.6% in the top ten. The same data also went into a second study, on T cells of mothers and their children. That paper adds: All extracted RNA went into cDNA synthesis, roughly 1.5 ug per 15 ul. The effect of thymic selection on TCR recombination output is similar between related and unrelated pairs.

This sequence joins TRBV3-1 and TRBJ2-5; no clear D gene. The J call may be incorrect, as the DNA end agrees better with TRBJ2-1. Sequenced: blood. The sequence derives from a boy under 10 years old in good health. The CDR3 sequence is CASSQEGDFSEQFF. The CDR3 region has the DNA TGTGCCAGCAGCCAAGAAGGCGACTTCAGTGAGCAGTTCTTC.